The 28 T cell receptor beta chains presented below share a single source sample, sequenced in a study of cytomegalovirus exposure and HLA in healthy donors. This PCR relied on a set of 60 Vbeta primers and 13 Jbeta primers. Produced via immunoSEQ multiplex PCR; TCRdb's table is partial and in-frame only. The sample yields around 190,000 clones, 74% seen once. Sequencing was carried out using PBMCs. All receptors derive from a woman younger than 45 in good health and CMV-seropositive.

The chain uses TRBV2 and TRBJ2-2; D possibly corresponds to TRBD2 (6 bases). Germline V gene lookup returns CDR1 SNHLY and CDR2 FYNNEI. The V and J ends lost 11 bases and 1 base respectively, with 20 bases between them. This CDR3 spans 16 amino acids. CDR3 DNA: TGTGCCCGACAGAGTGGACGGGGACTGAACACCGGGGAGCTGTTTTTT. It yields the protein CARQSGRGLNTGELFF.

CDR3 sequence (DNA): TGTGCCAGCAGCTTAGAGGTGGGGGCTATCTACGAGCAGTACTTC. Translating it yields CASSLEVGAIYEQYF. The rearrangement links TRBV7-6 to TRBJ2-7; the D gene is possibly TRBD1 (6 bases). Germline V gives CDR1 SGHVS, CDR2 FNYEAQ. The CDR3 runs to 15 residues. The V gene lost 1 base and the J gene lost 3 bases, with 13 bases spanning the gap.

V is TRBV19 and J is TRBJ2-3, with TRBD2 matching 9 bases. Trimming took 8 bases from V and 2 from J; bases not matched to a gene: 8. Germline V gene data show CDR1 as LNHDA and CDR2 as SQIVND (reference sequence). CDR3 length: 15 amino acids. CDR3 protein: CASRILAGTTDTQYF. The CDR3 nucleotides read TGTGCCAGTCGAATCCTAGCGGGGACCACAGATACGCAGTATTTT.

The chain is built from TRBV29-1 and TRBJ2-7; perhaps TRBD1 as D (7 bases). The CDR3 covers 13 residues. The V end was cut by 4 bases, the J end by 2 bases, with 12 bases between. CDR1 is SQVTM, CDR2 ANQGSEA, per germline. CDR3 DNA sequence: TGCAGCGTTGGGGCAGGGGGGCCCTACGAGCAGTACTTC. As protein: CSVGAGGPYEQYF.

To note about this clone: One end of the junction fails to match germline, which may point to a read error. The rearrangement uses TRBV7-9 and TRBJ2-7; no clear D gene. CDR3 length: 11 residues. Germline CDR1 and CDR2: SEHNR and FQNEAQ (reference sequence). CDR3 nucleotide sequence: TGTTCCAGCAGCTTAGGAGTCGAGCAGTACTTC. This encodes CSSSLGVEQYF.

This rearrangement joins TRBV19 to TRBJ2-2, with D tentatively TRBD1 (6 bases). This CDR3 has 14 amino acids. Germline V gives CDR1 LNHDA, CDR2 SQIVND (reference sequence). The V end lost 1 base, the J end lost 7 bases, and 10 bases lay between the germline ends. The CDR3 DNA reads TGTGCCAGTAGTATAGCCACAGGGTACGGGGAGCTGTTTTTT. Translated: CASSIATGYGELFF.

The chain joins TRBV5-1 to TRBJ2-2; 9 bases align to TRBD2. With 4 bases clipped from V and 4 bases from J, the junction kept 5 bases outside the gene matches. This CDR3 is built from 15 residues. Germline-derived CDR1 and CDR2 are SGHRS and YFSETQ. CDR3 amino acids: CASSERAGGTGELFF. The CDR3 nucleotides are TGCGCCAGCAGCGAAAGAGCGGGAGGCACCGGGGAGCTGTTTTTT.

The gene calls are TRBV7-9 and TRBJ2-7; the match to TRBD1 covers 10 bases. The CDR3 sequence is 15 residues long. Germline CDR1 SEHNR, CDR2 FQNEAQ (reference sequence). The V and J ends lost 2 bases and 5 bases, in that order; junction bases with no gene match: 6. CDR3 region: CASSLTRTGGNEQYF. The CDR3 DNA follows: TGTGCCAGCAGCTTAACCCGGACAGGGGGAAACGAGCAGTACTTC.

The V and J genes are TRBV10-2 and TRBJ2-1, with no clear D. Trimming left V 5 bases short and J 4 bases short, with 9 bases between. The CDR3 length is 13 residues. Germline V gene sequence: CDR1 WSHSY, CDR2 SAAADI. The DNA for the CDR3 is TGCGCCAGCAGTCCGTCTCGGTACAATGAGCAGTTCTTC. Protein: CASSPSRYNEQFF.

The V call is TRBV4-1, the J call TRBJ1-2; D unresolved. V gave up 4 bases and J gave up 3 bases, with 15 bases separating them. The CDR3 loop spans 15 amino acids. The germline CDR1 and CDR2 sequences are MGHRA and YSYEKL. The CDR3 sequence is CASSPSVGSYYGYTF. The CDR3 bases are TGCGCCAGCAGCCCCAGCGTAGGCAGCTACTATGGCTACACCTTC.

A word on this clone: Likely a read error: the CDR3 ends without its conserved phenylalanine or tryptophan. V and J are TRBV11-2 and TRBJ2-7, with D possibly matching TRBD1 (6 bases). Germline V gives CDR1 SGHAT, CDR2 FQNNGV. V lost 2 bases and J 4 bases, leaving 6 bases between the germline ends. This CDR3 spans 12 amino acids. CDR3 nucleotides: TGTGCCAGCAGCTTACAGGGGTACGAGCAGTACTCC. Amino acids: CASSLQGYEQYS.

This clone occurred a few times. The rearrangement joins TRBV5-1 to TRBJ1-6; TRBD1 matches 9 bases. The CDR3 totals 15 residues. Germline V CDR1 and CDR2: SGHRS, YFSETQ. The V gene end was trimmed by 3 bases and the J gene end by 7 bases; junction bases not matched to a gene: 5. The CDR3 loop is CASSYWTGDNSPLHF. CDR3 bases: TGCGCCAGCAGCTATTGGACAGGGGACAATTCACCCCTCCACTTT.

This chain joins TRBV6-5 and TRBJ2-1; TRBD1 matches at 9 bases. From germline, CDR1 is MNHEY and CDR2 SVGAGI. The CDR3 sequence is 14 residues long. Unmatched junction bases numbered 9, after V lost 7 bases and J lost 8 bases. CDR3 region: CASKKQGAVDEQFF. As DNA, the CDR3 is TGTGCCAGCAAAAAACAGGGGGCTGTGGATGAGCAGTTCTTC.

This chain joins TRBV2 and TRBJ2-7; TRBD2 matches 11 bases. Germline lookup yields CDR1 SNHLY and CDR2 FYNNEI. The CDR3 loop spans 16 amino acids. J lost 3 bases, V lost 4 bases, and 8 bases had no gene match. CDR3 DNA sequence: TGTGCCAGCAGTGTCGGTACGGGACTAGCGGACTACGAGCAGTACTTC. It specifies CASSVGTGLADYEQYF.

The chain links TRBV6-4 to TRBJ2-2, with 11 bases that match TRBD2. The germline gives CDR1 MRHNA, CDR2 SNTAGT. The CDR3 consists of 17 residues. With 6 bases clipped from V and 0 bases from J, the junction kept 6 bases outside the gene matches. The CDR3 DNA sequence: TGTGCCAGCAGCCCTACTAGCGGGGGTACGAACACCGGGGAGCTGTTTTTT. This encodes CASSPTSGGTNTGELFF.

This sequence joins TRBV19 and TRBJ1-1; no clear D. V lost 3 bases and J 2 bases, leaving 7 bases between the germline ends. Germline lookup yields CDR1 LNHDA and CDR2 SQIVND (reference sequence). CDR3 length: 13 amino acids. DNA of the CDR3: TGTGCCAGTAGTATCTCCCCTAACACTGAAGCTTTCTTT. It specifies CASSISPNTEAFF.

This clone has a handful of counts. This chain uses TRBV10-2 with TRBJ1-5; D gene uncertain. This CDR3 is 13 amino acids long. Germline CDR1 reads WSHSY; CDR2 reads SAAADI. V was clipped by 3 bases and J by 3 bases, with 6 bases between them. In DNA form, the CDR3 reads TGCGCCAGCAGTGACAGGCTCAATCAGCCCCAGCATTTT. Its protein product is CASSDRLNQPQHF.

The chain joins TRBV18 to TRBJ1-2; D gene uncertain. Germline V CDR1 and CDR2: KGHSH, LQKENI. V was cut by 8 bases and J by 5 bases, with 18 bases left in between. The CDR3 length is 14 residues. The CDR3 region is CASAHGDLRYGYTF. The CDR3 DNA reads TGTGCCAGCGCTCACGGGGATCTACGGTATGGCTACACCTTC.

V is TRBV27 and J is TRBJ2-7; possible D gene TRBD1, 6 bases. The CDR3 contains 16 residues. The V gene's germline CDR1 is MNHEY and CDR2 SMNVEV (reference sequence). The ends were cut back, 5 bases at V and 4 bases at J, with 21 bases in the middle. Written as DNA, the CDR3 is TGTGCCAGCAGTCCATCCACAGGGCTTGAGAGGTACGAGCAGTACTTC. Protein sequence: CASSPSTGLERYEQYF.

CDR3: CASSPTGQGNSPLHF. Written as DNA, the CDR3 is TGTGCCAGCAGCCCGACAGGACAGGGGAATTCACCCCTCCACTTT. V and J are TRBV9 and TRBJ1-6; 9 bases fit TRBD1. V was pared by 4 bases and J by 7 bases, with 6 bases of the junction left unmatched. There are 15 residues in the CDR3. Looked up from germline, CDR1 is SGDLS and CDR2 is YYNGEE. Looking up the rest from reference TRBV9 and TRBJ1-6 gives the full variable domain: DSGVTQTPKHLITATGQRVTLRCSPRSGDLSVYWYQQSLDQGLQFLIQYYNGEERAKGNILERFSAQQFPDLHSELNLSSLELGDSALYFCASSPTGQGNSPLHFGNGTRLTVT.

V usage is TRBV25-1 and J usage is TRBJ2-7, with TRBD2 as a possible D gene (5 bases). From germline, CDR1 is MGHDK and CDR2 SYGVNS. V was pared by 7 bases and J by 3 bases, with 16 bases between. The CDR3 length is 14 residues. As DNA, the CDR3 is TGTGCCAGCAAAGAGGGAAGCGAGAACTACGAGCAGTACTTC. Encoded protein: CASKEGSENYEQYF.

This chain uses TRBV7-9 with TRBJ1-1, with TRBD1 as a possible D gene (5 bases). Germline CDR1 reads SEHNR; CDR2 reads FQNEAQ (reference sequence). The germline V and J ends were trimmed by 5 bases and 2 bases, with 15 bases remaining between them. The CDR3 is 15 amino acids. CDR3 sequence (DNA): TGTGCCAGCAGCCCCGCCGGGGGATTCAACACTGAAGCTTTCTTT. Translated: CASSPAGGFNTEAFF.

As for this clone: Other DNA sequences in this specimen translate into the identical CDR3. The chain carries TRBV5-1 and TRBJ1-1; D not certain. Trimming took off 0 bases at V and 2 bases at J, with 8 bases between the two ends. Per the germline V gene, CDR1 is SGHRS and CDR2 is YFSETQ. This CDR3 region has 14 residues. The CDR3 reads CASSLAAVNTEAFF. The CDR3 DNA reads TGCGCCAGCAGCTTGGCCGCGGTAAACACTGAAGCTTTCTTT.

This clone was counted a single time. V is TRBV5-1 and J is TRBJ1-2, with unresolved D. In germline, CDR1 is SGHRS, CDR2 YFSETQ. CDR3 length: 14 residues. V lost 2 bases and J 8 bases, leaving 16 bases between the germline ends. The CDR3 region is CASSFGGKEEGYTF. CDR3 in DNA: TGCGCCAGCAGCTTCGGCGGGAAGGAAGAAGGCTACACCTTC. The complete variable domain, with remaining parts taken from reference TRBV5-1 and TRBJ1-2, reads KAGVTQTPRYLIKTRGQQVTLSCSPISGHRSVSWYQQTPGQGLQFLFEYFSETQRNKGNFPGRFSGRQFSNSRSEMNVSTLELGDSALYLCASSFGGKEEGYTFGSGTRLTVV.

This clone was recorded only once. The chain couples TRBV18 to TRBJ2-2, with 9 bases lining up with TRBD1. Looked up from germline, CDR1 is KGHSH and CDR2 is LQKENI. This CDR3 is 15 amino acids long. The V and J ends lost 3 bases and 2 bases, in that order; junction bases with no gene match: 1. In DNA form, the CDR3 reads TGTGCCAGCTCACCGGGACAGGGTAACACCGGGGAGCTGTTTTTT. Amino acid sequence: CASSPGQGNTGELFF.

V is TRBV5-1 and J is TRBJ2-1, with 10 bases aligning to TRBD1. The V gene's germline CDR1 is SGHRS and CDR2 YFSETQ. This CDR3 spans 15 amino acids. Trimming took 5 bases from V and 6 from J; bases not matched to a gene: 8. The DNA for the CDR3 is TGCGCCAGCAGGCCCAGAGACAGGGGGCTCAATGAGCAGTTCTTC. It specifies CASRPRDRGLNEQFF.

On this clone: It is unclear where the CDR3 begins or ends on the DNA, so no DNA is shown, and the CDR3 is as TCRdb lists it. The chain is built from TRBV12-2 and TRBJ2-7; TRBD2, as called in the table, went unchecked against the DNA. TRBV12-2 is shown as a pseudogene. The CDR3 totals 17 residues, both ends included. CDR3 loop: CASRLVGSGTANSPQYF.

The rearrangement links TRBV4-1 to TRBJ2-4; TRBD2 might be the D (5 bases). The V gene lost 5 bases and the J gene lost 8 bases, with 13 bases spanning the gap. The CDR3 is 13 amino acids. The germline V gene has CDR1 MGHRA and CDR2 YSYEKL. CDR3 in amino acids: CASSSREEDIQYF. In DNA, the CDR3 is TGCGCCAGCAGCTCCCGGGAAGAGGACATTCAGTACTTC.